Presented here are 23 T cell receptor beta chains from one specimen sequenced in a study of tissue T cells after allogeneic stem cell transplantation (dated by TCRdb to the early 2020s). Libraries were prepared through the immunoSEQ multiplex PCR assay. TCRdb obtained this table from immuneACCESS and retained in-frame rearrangements with V and J assigned. These tables miss some clones; where compared with another copy, unresolved V genes account for less than half of the shortfall, and the remainder is unexplained. The table for this sample lists about 4,200 clones; over 45% of them were counted only once. The leading ten clones occupy 25% to 35% of the sample. The meaning of the sample's time point label: mouse harvest day 7 after allogeneic transplant. Each mouse graft, delivered by tail vein injection, combined 10^6 splenic CD5+ T cells with 10^7 T-cell-depleted bone marrow cells. The sample was spleen. Receptor source: a female BALB/c mouse given C57BL/6 T cells with graft-versus-host disease after an allogeneic hematopoietic cell transplant.

On this clone itself: Gene names are the mouse ones. The observed sequence ends 1 residue before the CDR3 terminus, with the missing tail filled in from the germline J gene. V gene TRBV13-3 combines with J gene TRBJ1-1, with 8 bases that match TRBD1. J was trimmed by 1 base and V by 4 bases; bases with no gene match: 3. Germline V gene lookup returns CDR1 NNHDY and CDR2 SYVADS. The CDR3 loop spans 14 amino acids. The CDR3 sequence is CASSPGTGNTEVFF. The CDR3 DNA, read in part, is TGTGCCAGCAGTCCCGGGACAGGGAACACAGAAGTCTTC.

A note on this clone: Gene names are mouse gene names. The CDR3 loop reads CASSLSSEVFF. Incomplete CDR3 DNA: TGTGCCAGCAGTCTGTCGTCAGAAGTCTTC. V is TRBV26 and J is TRBJ1-1; D ambiguous. The read comes to an end 1 residue before the CDR3 does, leaving the germline J gene to fill in the end. V was clipped by 0 bases and J by 6 bases, with 2 bases between them. The CDR3 length is 11 residues. Germline V lookup: CDR1 KGHPV, CDR2 FQNQEV (reference sequence).

Concerning this clone: Mouse gene names apply. CDR3 in amino acids: CASGGLGVQNTLYF. The sequenced part of the CDR3 DNA is TGTGCCAGCGGGGGACTGGGGGTTCAAAACACCTTGTAC. This chain uses TRBV13-2 with TRBJ2-4, with 11 bases that match TRBD2. Sequencing ends 1 residue short of the CDR3 end; the germline J gene provides the rest. CDR1 is NNHNN, CDR2 SYGAGS, per germline (reference sequence). This CDR3 has 14 residues. V lost 5 bases to trimming and J lost 2 bases; unmatched junction nucleotides: 1.

In regard to this clone: Mouse gene names and germline throughout. The sequenced fragment ends 1 residue before the CDR3 boundary, so the rest is inferred from the germline J gene. The chain is built from TRBV2 and TRBJ2-7, with D possibly matching TRBD2 (5 bases). The V and J ends lost 0 bases and 3 bases respectively, with 9 bases between them. CDR3 size: 14 residues. Germline CDR1 is LGHNA and CDR2 is YSYQKL. The sequenced CDR3 bases are TGTGCCAGCAGCCAAGAAGCTGGGAACTATGAACAGTAC. It encodes CASSQEAGNYEQY. The whole CDR3 sequence is CASSQEAGNYEQYF.

Worth noting for this clone: The gene names given are mouse names. The CDR3 end falls 1 residue outside the read, so it is completed with the germline J gene. This rearrangement joins TRBV4 to TRBJ2-7; 11 bases are a match to TRBD2. This CDR3 comprises 14 residues. J gave up 7 bases and V 5 bases, and 7 bases lay outside the gene matches. The germline gives CDR1 LGHDT, CDR2 YNNKQL (reference sequence). This chain's CDR3 is CASSHWGGAGEQYF. CDR3 DNA, as far as it was read: TGTGCCAGCAGCCACTGGGGGGGCGCGGGGGAACAGTAC.

Note on this clone: The germline and genes are mouse ones. With the read ending 1 residue before the CDR3 end, the germline J gene is used to fill in that end. V gene TRBV3 combines with J gene TRBJ2-4, with D tentatively TRBD1 (6 bases). The CDR3 spans 14 residues. Germline CDR1 and CDR2: SNHLY and FYNGKV (reference sequence). The ends were cut back, 5 bases at V and 2 bases at J, with 11 bases in the middle. Partial CDR3 DNA: TGTGCCAGCAGCCAGGGGACATATCAAAACACCTTGTAC. It yields the protein CASSQGTYQNTLY. The whole CDR3 region reads CASSQGTYQNTLYF.

By sample share, this clone is medium-sized. Genes and germline are mouse. The read is 1 residue too short to cover the CDR3 end, so that end is filled in from the germline J gene. The chain joins TRBV14 to TRBJ2-7; 8 nucleotides align to TRBD2. CDR1 is SGHDT and CDR2 is FRDEAV in the germline V gene. V was pared by 1 base and J by 0 bases, with 6 bases of the junction left unmatched. CDR3 length equals 16 residues. The CDR3 DNA, read in part, is TGTGCCAGCAGTTTCCTCTGGGGGGTTAGCTCCTATGAACAGTAC. Its protein product is CASSFLWGVSSYEQY. In full, the CDR3 is CASSFLWGVSSYEQYF.

For this clone: Gene names and germline refer to mouse. The read ends 1 residue early relative to the CDR3; the germline J gene fills the gap. This rearrangement joins TRBV19 to TRBJ1-1, with TRBD1 matching over 7 bases. The CDR3 spans 13 residues. V was pared by 1 base and J by 7 bases, with 4 bases of the junction left unmatched. In germline, CDR1 is FNHDT, CDR2 SITEND (reference sequence). CDR3 DNA, as far as it was read: TGTGCCAGCAGTATAAGGGCAGGGGGAGAAGTCTTC. It is translated as CASSIRAGGEVF. The CDR3 reads in full as CASSIRAGGEVFF.

On this clone itself: Gene labels here are mouse ones. The read gets to within 1 residue of the CDR3 end, and the germline J gene fills in the rest. The chain couples TRBV1 to TRBJ1-1; TRBD1 matches at 7 bases. This CDR3 spans 13 amino acids. Germline-derived CDR1 and CDR2 are NSQYPW and LRSPGD (reference sequence). The V gene end was trimmed by 3 bases and the J gene end by 4 bases; junction bases not matched to a gene: 2. The CDR3 here is CTCSAGDSTEVFF. Partial CDR3 DNA: TGCACCTGCAGTGCCGGGGACAGCACAGAAGTCTTC.

On this clone: Gene names follow the mouse nomenclature. The read stops 1 residue short of the end of the CDR3; the missing end is completed from the germline J gene. This chain uses TRBV4 with TRBJ2-1, with D possibly TRBD2 on 6 matching bases. Germline V gene data show CDR1 as LGHDT and CDR2 as YNNKQL (reference sequence). Trimming cost V 5 bases and J 4 bases, with 12 bases left between them. The length of the CDR3 is 14 residues. The CDR3 loop is CASSLGLFYAEQFF. The sequenced CDR3 bases are TGTGCCAGCAGCCTGGGACTTTTTTATGCTGAGCAGTTC.

In this sample, this clone turned up a few times. Here the gene names and germline are mouse. Sequencing ends 1 residue short of the CDR3 end; the germline J gene provides the rest. V is TRBV12-2 and J is TRBJ2-1; D is possibly TRBD1 or TRBD2 (5 bases each). V lost 1 base to trimming and J lost 2 bases, with 5 bases between them. Per the germline V gene, CDR1 is SGHLS and CDR2 is HYDKME. This CDR3 is built from 13 residues. The CDR3 DNA, read in part, is TGTGCCAGCTCTCTGGGGGACTATGCTGAGCAGTTC. It specifies CASSLGDYAEQF. The complete CDR3 protein is CASSLGDYAEQFF.

The table lists this clone with a count of one. Mouse gene names and germline throughout. Coverage ceases 1 residue before the CDR3 finishes, and the germline J gene fills in the end. The V and J genes are TRBV31 and TRBJ1-1, with TRBD1 matching 10 bases. CDR3 length equals 15 residues. V trimming: 1 base; J trimming: 7 bases; junction bases outside the gene matches: 9. Per the germline V gene, CDR1 is GKSSPN and CDR2 is SITVG. The CDR3: CAWSPPGTGVGEVFF. The CDR3 DNA, read in part, is TGTGCCTGGAGTCCGCCCGGGACAGGGGTGGGAGAAGTCTTC.

About this clone: The gene names here belong to mouse. The sequenced fragment ends 1 residue before the CDR3 boundary, so the rest is inferred from the germline J gene. The chain couples TRBV3 to TRBJ1-2; 10 bases match TRBD1. The ends lost 6 bases at V and 3 bases at J; junction bases unmatched: 1. Germline V gives CDR1 SNHLY, CDR2 FYNGKV (reference sequence). The CDR3 length is 13 residues. CDR3 DNA (partial): TGTGCCAGCAGTGGACAGGGGGACTCCGACTACACC. Translated: CASSGQGDSDYT. In full, the CDR3 reads CASSGQGDSDYTF.

A note on this clone: Here the gene names and germline are mouse. Read sequence stops 1 residue before the CDR3 end, and the germline J gene provides the missing end. The J gene is TRBJ2-1, the V gene TRBV23; TRBD2 is taken as the D call from the table, unchecked against the DNA. The CDR3 totals 14 residues. Germline V lookup: CDR1 KGHTA, CDR2 FQNQQP. CDR3 amino acids: CSSKYWGGVAEQFF. Partial CDR3 DNA: TGCTCCAGCAAGTACTGGGGGGGCGTGGCTGAGCAGTTC.

A word on this clone: Gene names are the mouse ones. The read terminates 1 residue before the CDR3 end, so the remaining end is supplied by the germline J gene. J is TRBJ2-7 and V is TRBV5, with 7 bases fitting TRBD1. CDR3 length equals 15 residues. Germline lookup yields CDR1 LGHNA and CDR2 YNLKQL (reference sequence). V shed 4 bases, J shed 3 bases, and the junction held 9 bases outside the gene matches. The CDR3 region is CASSPRDRDFYEQYF. Incomplete CDR3 DNA: TGTGCCAGCAGCCCCCGGGACAGAGACTTCTATGAACAGTAC.

About this clone: The germline and genes are mouse ones. Read coverage stops 1 residue before the CDR3 terminus; the germline J gene supplies the remainder. The chain uses TRBV3 and TRBJ2-2; 12 positions match TRBD2. This CDR3 is built from 15 residues. The germline V gene encodes CDR1 SNHLY and CDR2 FYNGKV (reference sequence). J gave up 4 bases and V 5 bases, and 2 bases lay outside the gene matches. The CDR3 bases that were read are TGTGCCAGCAGCCCGACTGGGGGGGCCACCGGGCAGCTCTAC. Residues: CASSPTGGATGQLY. The whole CDR3 region reads CASSPTGGATGQLYF.

Worth noting for this clone: Gene names refer to mouse genes. The read terminates 1 residue before the CDR3 end, so the remaining end is supplied by the germline J gene. This chain uses TRBV13-2 with TRBJ1-2; the match to TRBD1 covers 8 bases. Germline V gene sequence: CDR1 NNHNN, CDR2 SYGAGS (reference sequence). The J segment lost 4 bases and the V segment lost 0 bases, leaving 5 bases of the junction unmatched. The CDR3 contains 15 residues. The CDR3 loop is CASGDVGRGRSDYTF. The covered CDR3 bases are TGTGCCAGCGGTGATGTCGGCAGGGGGCGCTCCGACTACACC.

With respect to this clone: Germline and genes here are mouse. The CDR3 is cut off 1 residue early in the read; its end comes from the germline J gene. The chain combines TRBV29 with TRBJ2-2; weak D call: TRBD1 (5 bases). Germline V gene sequence: CDR1 MSHET, CDR2 SYDVDS. The ends were cut back, 4 bases at V and 2 bases at J, with 5 bases in the middle. The CDR3 totals 13 residues. CDR3 in amino acids: CASSSGNTGQLYF. Partial CDR3 DNA: TGTGCTAGCAGTTCAGGGAACACCGGGCAGCTCTAC.

A remark on this clone: Here the gene names and germline are mouse. The read terminates 1 residue before the CDR3 end, so the remaining end is supplied by the germline J gene. This sequence joins TRBV23 and TRBJ1-1; the table's D call of TRBD1 was not tested on the DNA. The V gene's germline CDR1 is KGHTA and CDR2 FQNQQP. The CDR3 is 11 residues long. CDR3 DNA, as far as it was read: TGCTCCAGCAGTCACCAGGGGGAAGTCTTC. Translated: CSSSHQGEVF. The whole CDR3 sequence reads CSSSHQGEVFF.

On this clone itself: Gene names refer to mouse genes. Read data end 1 residue before the CDR3 end; the end is taken from the germline J gene. The chain links TRBV1 to TRBJ2-3; the D gene is possibly TRBD2 (5 bases). The V gene lost 1 base and the J gene lost 0 bases, with 8 bases spanning the gap. Germline CDR1 is NSQYPW and CDR2 is LRSPGD (reference sequence). This CDR3 has 15 amino acids. CDR3 in amino acids: CTCSAAAGSAETLYF. CDR3 bases read: TGCACCTGCAGTGCAGCGGCTGGGAGTGCAGAAACGCTGTAT. The full variable domain, completed using reference TRBV1 and TRBJ2-3, is VTLLEQNPRWRLVPRGQAVNLRCILKNSQYPWMSWYQQDLQKQLQWLFTLRSPGDKEVKSLPGADYLATRVTDTELRLQVANMSQGRTLYCTCSAAAGSAETLYFGSGTRLTVL.

Notes on this clone: The gene names given are mouse names. Sequencing ends 1 residue short of the CDR3 end; the germline J gene provides the rest. The chain employs TRBV2 and TRBJ1-5, with D uncertain. Deletions cut 0 bases from V and 2 bases from J, with 2 bases between. The CDR3 is 13 amino acids. Germline CDR1 LGHNA, CDR2 YSYQKL. The part of the CDR3 DNA that was read is TGTGCCAGCAGCCAAGATGACAACCAGGCTCCGCTT. Amino acid sequence: CASSQDDNQAPL. The whole CDR3 protein reads CASSQDDNQAPLF.

With respect to this clone: Gene names refer to mouse genes. The CDR3 goes on 1 residue after the read ends, and that part is filled in from the germline J gene. V is TRBV13-1 and J is TRBJ2-7; perhaps TRBD1 as D (6 bases). CDR1 and CDR2 from the germline V gene are NSHNY and SYGAGN. The length of the CDR3 is 14 residues. V lost 0 bases to trimming and J lost 4 bases, with 11 bases between them. The covered CDR3 bases are TGTGCCAGCAGTGATGCATTGGACAGTTATGAACAGTAC. Translating gives CASSDALDSYEQY. Given in full, the CDR3 is CASSDALDSYEQYF.

Of note for this clone: Mouse names are used for the genes. The read terminates 1 residue ahead of where the CDR3 ends, so the germline J gene completes it. The J gene is TRBJ1-1, the V gene TRBV20; a weak D match, TRBD1 (6 bases). Trimming pared 0 bases from V and 8 bases from J, leaving 10 bases between. This CDR3 is built from 12 residues. Per germline, CDR1 GFQATS and CDR2 STVNSAI. Incomplete CDR3 DNA: TGTGGTGCTAGGGAGACAGGAGGGGAAGTCTTC. Its translation is CGARETGGEVF. The full CDR3 protein is CGARETGGEVFF. The full variable domain, its missing parts supplied by reference TRBV20 and TRBJ1-1, is GALVYQYPRRTICKSGTSMRMECQAVGFQATSVAWYRQSPQKTFELIALSTVNSAIKYEQNFTQEKFPISHPNLSFSSMTVLNAYLEDRGLYLCGARETGGEVFFGKGTRLTVV.